What follows is one T cell receptor beta chain and its context. This entry is derived from a study of T-cell reconstitution after alpha-beta-depleted transplantation in children. The TCRbeta library incorporated unique molecular identifiers. Via MiXCR, TCRdb re-called the PCR reads, giving one row per CDR3 protein. The sample carries 350,000 to 450,000 distinct CDR3 sequences, around 20% recorded once. The germline V gene has CDR1 DFQATT and CDR2 SNEGSKA (reference sequence). The CDR3 sequence is 16 residues long. With V trimmed by 6 bases and J by 5 bases, 12 bases remained unmatched. The chain is built from TRBV20-1 and TRBJ1-6, with 8 bases fitting TRBD1. Sequencing was performed on PBMCs from the stem cell graft donor, taken from the stem cell graft. This sequence was found in a human donor who donated a stem cell graft to a child with acute myeloid leukemia. The CDR3 sequence is CSATTSRTGNNSPLHF. Here the CDR3 DNA reads TGCAGTGCCACCACTTCCCGGACAGGGAATAATTCACCCCTCCACTTT.